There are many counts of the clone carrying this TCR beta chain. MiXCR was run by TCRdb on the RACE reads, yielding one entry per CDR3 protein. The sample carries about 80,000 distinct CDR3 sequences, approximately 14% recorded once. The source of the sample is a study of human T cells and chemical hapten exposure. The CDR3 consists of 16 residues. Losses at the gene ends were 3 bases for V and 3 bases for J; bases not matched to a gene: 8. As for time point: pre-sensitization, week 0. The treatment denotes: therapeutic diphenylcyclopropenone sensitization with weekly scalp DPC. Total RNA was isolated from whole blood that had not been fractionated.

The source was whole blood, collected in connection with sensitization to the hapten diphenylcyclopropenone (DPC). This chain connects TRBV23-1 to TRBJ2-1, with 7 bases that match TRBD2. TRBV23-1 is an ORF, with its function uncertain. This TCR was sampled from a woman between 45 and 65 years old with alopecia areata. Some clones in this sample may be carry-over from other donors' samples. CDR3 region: CASSQIAGEHYNEQFF. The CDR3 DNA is TGCGCCAGCAGTCAGATAGCGGGTGAACACTACAATGAGCAGTTCTTC.